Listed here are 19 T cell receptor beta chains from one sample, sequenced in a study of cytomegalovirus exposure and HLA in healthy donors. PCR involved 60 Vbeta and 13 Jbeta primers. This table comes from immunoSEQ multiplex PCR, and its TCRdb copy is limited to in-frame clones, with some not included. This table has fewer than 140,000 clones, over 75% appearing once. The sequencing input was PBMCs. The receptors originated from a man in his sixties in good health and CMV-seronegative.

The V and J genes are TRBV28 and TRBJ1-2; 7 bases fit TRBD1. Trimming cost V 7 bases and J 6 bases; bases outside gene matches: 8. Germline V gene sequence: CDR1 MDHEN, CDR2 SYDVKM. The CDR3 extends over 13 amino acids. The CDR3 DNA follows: TGTGCCAGCACGGCAGGGGGATTGCATGGCTACACCTTC. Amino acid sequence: CASTAGGLHGYTF.

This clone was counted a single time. Here the CDR3 reads CASSLTKNTEAFF. For the CDR3, the DNA is TGTGCCAGCAGCCTGACTAAGAACACTGAAGCTTTCTTT. This chain connects TRBV7-7 to TRBJ1-1, with no clear D. The CDR3 has 13 residues. The V gene lost 5 bases and the J gene lost 1 base, with 8 bases spanning the gap. Per the germline V gene, CDR1 is SSHAT and CDR2 is FNYEAQ (reference sequence).

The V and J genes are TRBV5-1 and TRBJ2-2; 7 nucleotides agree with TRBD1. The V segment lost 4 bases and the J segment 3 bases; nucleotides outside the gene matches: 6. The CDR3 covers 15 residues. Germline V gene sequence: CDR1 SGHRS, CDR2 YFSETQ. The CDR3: CASSTGTVDTGELFF. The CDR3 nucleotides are TGCGCCAGCAGCACCGGGACAGTAGACACCGGGGAGCTGTTTTTT.

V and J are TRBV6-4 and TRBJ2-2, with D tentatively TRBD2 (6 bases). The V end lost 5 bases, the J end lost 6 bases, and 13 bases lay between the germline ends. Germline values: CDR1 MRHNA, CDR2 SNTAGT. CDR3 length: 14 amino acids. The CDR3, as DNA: TGTGCCAGCAGTACCTCGGGGGAGCCCGGGGAGCTGTTTTTT. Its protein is CASSTSGEPGELFF.

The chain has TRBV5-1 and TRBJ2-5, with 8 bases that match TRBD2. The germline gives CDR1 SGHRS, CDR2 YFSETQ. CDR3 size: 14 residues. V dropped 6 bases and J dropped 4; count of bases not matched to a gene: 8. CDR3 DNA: TGCGCCAGCACGGGAGGGGGTGAGGCAGAGACCCAGTACTTC. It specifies CASTGGGEAETQYF.

CDR3 amino acids: CASSQDAASNTEAFF. Here the CDR3 DNA reads TGCGCCAGCAGCCAAGACGCGGCCTCGAACACTGAAGCTTTCTTT. The chain recombines TRBV4-3 with TRBJ1-1; the D is unclear. Between the trimmed V and J ends, which lost 0 bases and 1 base, there was a span of 9 bases. CDR3 length: 15 amino acids. CDR1 and CDR2 from the germline V gene are LGHNA and YSLEER.

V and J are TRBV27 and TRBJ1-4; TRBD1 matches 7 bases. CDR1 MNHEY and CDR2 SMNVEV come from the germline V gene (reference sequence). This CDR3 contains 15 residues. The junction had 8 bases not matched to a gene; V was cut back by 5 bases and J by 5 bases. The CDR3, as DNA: TGTGCCAGCAGTCCCCGGGACAGTTTAAATGAAAAACTGTTTTTT. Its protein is CASSPRDSLNEKLFF.

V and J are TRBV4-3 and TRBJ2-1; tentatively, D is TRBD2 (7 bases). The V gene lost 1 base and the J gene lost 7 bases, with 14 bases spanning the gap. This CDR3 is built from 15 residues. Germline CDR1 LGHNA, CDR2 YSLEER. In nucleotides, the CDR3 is TGCGCCAGCAGCCAAGGGGGGGGCCTGAAGAATGAGCAGTTCTTC. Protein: CASSQGGGLKNEQFF.

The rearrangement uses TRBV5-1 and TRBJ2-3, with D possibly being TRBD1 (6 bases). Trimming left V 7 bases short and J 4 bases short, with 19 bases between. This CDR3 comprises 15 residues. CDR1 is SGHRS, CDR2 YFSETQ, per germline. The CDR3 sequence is CASGDNTGYADTQYF. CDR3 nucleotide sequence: TGCGCCAGCGGGGATAACACAGGGTACGCAGATACGCAGTATTTT.

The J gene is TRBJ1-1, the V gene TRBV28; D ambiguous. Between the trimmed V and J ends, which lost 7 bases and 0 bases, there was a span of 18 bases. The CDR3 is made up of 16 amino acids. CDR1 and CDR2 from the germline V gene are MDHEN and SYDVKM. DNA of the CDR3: TGTGCCAGCACCAATCAGCCGGGGAGGATGAACACTGAAGCTTTCTTT. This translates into CASTNQPGRMNTEAFF.

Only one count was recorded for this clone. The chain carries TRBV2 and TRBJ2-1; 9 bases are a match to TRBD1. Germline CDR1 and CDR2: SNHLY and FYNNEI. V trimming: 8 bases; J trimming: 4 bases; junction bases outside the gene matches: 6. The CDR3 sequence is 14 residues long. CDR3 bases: TGTGCCAGCTCTAAGGACAGGGGATACAATGAGCAGTTCTTC. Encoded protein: CASSKDRGYNEQFF.

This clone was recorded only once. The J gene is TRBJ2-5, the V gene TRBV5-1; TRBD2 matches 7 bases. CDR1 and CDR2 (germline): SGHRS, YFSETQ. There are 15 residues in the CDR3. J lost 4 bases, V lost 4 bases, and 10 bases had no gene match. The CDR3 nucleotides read TGCGCCAGCAGCCCCTTTGGGGGGGGTGGAGAGACCCAGTACTTC. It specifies CASSPFGGGGETQYF.

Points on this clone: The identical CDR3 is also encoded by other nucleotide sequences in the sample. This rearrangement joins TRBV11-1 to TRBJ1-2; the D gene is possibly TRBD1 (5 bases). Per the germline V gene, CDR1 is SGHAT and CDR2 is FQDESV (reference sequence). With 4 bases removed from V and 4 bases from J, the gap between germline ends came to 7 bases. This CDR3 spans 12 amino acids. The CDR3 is CASSWGGYGYTF. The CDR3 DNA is TGTGCCAGCAGCTGGGGGGGCTATGGCTACACCTTC.

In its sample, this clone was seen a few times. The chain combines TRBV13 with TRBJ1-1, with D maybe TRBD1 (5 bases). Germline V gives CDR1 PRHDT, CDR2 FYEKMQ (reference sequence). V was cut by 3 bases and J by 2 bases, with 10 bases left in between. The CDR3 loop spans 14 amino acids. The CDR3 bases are TGTGCCAGCAGCTTTTCCAGGGTAAACACTGAAGCTTTCTTT. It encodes CASSFSRVNTEAFF.

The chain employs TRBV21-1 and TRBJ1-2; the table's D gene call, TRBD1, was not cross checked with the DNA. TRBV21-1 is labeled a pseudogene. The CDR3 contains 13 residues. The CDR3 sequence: CASSKGDRARDTF. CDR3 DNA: TGTGCCAGCAGCAAAGGGGACAGGGCTAGAGATACCTTC.

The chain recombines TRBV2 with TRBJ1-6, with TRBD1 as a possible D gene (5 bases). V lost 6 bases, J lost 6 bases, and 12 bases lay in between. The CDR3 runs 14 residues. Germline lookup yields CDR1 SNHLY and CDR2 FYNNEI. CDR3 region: CASSYGQTNSPLHF. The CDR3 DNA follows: TGTGCCAGCAGCTATGGACAAACTAATTCACCCCTCCACTTT.

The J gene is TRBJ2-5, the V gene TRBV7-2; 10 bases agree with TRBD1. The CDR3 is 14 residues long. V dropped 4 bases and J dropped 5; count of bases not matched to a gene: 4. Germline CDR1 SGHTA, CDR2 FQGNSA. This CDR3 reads CASSSTGGPETQYF. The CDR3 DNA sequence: TGTGCCAGCAGCTCGACAGGGGGCCCGGAGACCCAGTACTTC.

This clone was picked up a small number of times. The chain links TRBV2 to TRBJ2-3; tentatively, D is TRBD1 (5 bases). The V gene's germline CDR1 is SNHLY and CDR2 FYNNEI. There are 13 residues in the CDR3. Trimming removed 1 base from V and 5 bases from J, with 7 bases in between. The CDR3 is CASSEEGLDTQYF. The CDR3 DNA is TGTGCCAGCAGTGAAGAGGGGTTAGATACGCAGTATTTT.

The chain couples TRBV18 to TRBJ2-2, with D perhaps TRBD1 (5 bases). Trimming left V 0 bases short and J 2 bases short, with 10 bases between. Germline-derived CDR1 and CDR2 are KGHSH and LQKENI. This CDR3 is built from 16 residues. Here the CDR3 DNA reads TGTGCCAGCTCACCACCGAGTCAGGGTAACACCGGGGAGCTGTTTTTT. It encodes CASSPPSQGNTGELFF.